This entry describes one T cell receptor (beta chain). This sample is part of a study of technical replicates of blood from a few donors. Trimming cost V 10 bases and J 2 bases, with 18 bases left between them. This CDR3 spans 14 amino acids. Germline V gene data show CDR1 as MDHEN and CDR2 as SYDVKM. The method was immunoSEQ multiplex PCR; TCRdb's version includes in-frame clones alone and lacks a portion of them. This table has 75,000 to 95,000 clones, 95% appearing once. The TCR originated in a human donor in good health. The chain combines TRBV28 with TRBJ2-7, with a possible D match to TRBD2 (6 bases). Sample: T cells isolated from PBMCs. CDR3 region: CATSWEDRPYEQYF. CDR3 sequence (DNA): TGTGCCACCTCATGGGAGGACCGACCCTACGAGCAGTACTTC.